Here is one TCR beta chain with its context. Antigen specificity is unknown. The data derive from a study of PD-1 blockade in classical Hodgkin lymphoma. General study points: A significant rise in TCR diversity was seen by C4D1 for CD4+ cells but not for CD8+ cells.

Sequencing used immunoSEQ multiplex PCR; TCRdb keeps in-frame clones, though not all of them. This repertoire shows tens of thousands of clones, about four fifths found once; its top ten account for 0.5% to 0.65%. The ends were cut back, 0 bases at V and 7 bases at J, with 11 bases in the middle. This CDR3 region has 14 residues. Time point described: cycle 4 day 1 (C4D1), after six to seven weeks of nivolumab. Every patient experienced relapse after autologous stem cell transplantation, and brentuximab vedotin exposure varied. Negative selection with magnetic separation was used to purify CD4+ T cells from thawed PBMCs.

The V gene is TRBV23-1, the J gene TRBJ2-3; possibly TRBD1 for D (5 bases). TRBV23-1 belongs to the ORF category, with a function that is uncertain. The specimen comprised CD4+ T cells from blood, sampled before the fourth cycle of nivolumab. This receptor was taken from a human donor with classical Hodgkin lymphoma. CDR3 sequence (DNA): TGCGCCAGCAGTCAATCGCCAGGGTTCTATACGCAGTATTTT. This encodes CASSQSPGFYTQYF.